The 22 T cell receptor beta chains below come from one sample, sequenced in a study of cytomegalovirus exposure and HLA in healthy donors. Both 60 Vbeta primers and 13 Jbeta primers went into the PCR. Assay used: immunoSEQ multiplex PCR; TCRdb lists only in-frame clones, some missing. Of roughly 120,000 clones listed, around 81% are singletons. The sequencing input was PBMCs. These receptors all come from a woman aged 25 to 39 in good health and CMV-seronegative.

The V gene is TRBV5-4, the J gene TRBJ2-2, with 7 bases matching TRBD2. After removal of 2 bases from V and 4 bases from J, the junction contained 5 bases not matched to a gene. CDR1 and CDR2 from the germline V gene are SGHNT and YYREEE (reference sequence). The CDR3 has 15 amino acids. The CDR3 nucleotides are TGTGCCAGCAGCTTTTGGGGGAGGGCCACCGGGGAGCTGTTTTTT. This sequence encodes CASSFWGRATGELFF.

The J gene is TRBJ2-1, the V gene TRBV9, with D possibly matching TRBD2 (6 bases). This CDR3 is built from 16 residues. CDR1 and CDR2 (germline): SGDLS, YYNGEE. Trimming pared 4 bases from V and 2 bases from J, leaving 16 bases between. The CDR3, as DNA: TGTGCCAGCAGCCCCCAGGGCGGGAATCCCTACAATGAGCAGTTCTTC. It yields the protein CASSPQGGNPYNEQFF.

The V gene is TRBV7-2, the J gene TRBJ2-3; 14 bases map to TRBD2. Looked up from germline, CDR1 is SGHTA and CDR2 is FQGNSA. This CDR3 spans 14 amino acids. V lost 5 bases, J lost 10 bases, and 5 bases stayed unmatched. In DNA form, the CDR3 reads TGTGCCAGCAGCCTCGGGACTAGCGGGAGTTCGCAGTATTTT. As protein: CASSLGTSGSSQYF.

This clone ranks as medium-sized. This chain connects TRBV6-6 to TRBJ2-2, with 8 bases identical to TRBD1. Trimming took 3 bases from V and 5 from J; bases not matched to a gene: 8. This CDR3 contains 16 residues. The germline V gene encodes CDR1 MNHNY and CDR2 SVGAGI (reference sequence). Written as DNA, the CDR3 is TGTGCCAGCAGTTATACAACACAGGGGGGAACCGGGGAGCTGTTTTTT. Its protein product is CASSYTTQGGTGELFF.

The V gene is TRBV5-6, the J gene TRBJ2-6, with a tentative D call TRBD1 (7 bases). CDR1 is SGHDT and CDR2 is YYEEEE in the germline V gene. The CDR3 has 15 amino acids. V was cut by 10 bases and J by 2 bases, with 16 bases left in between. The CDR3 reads CASNPRGAGANVLTF. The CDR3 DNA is TGTGCCTCGAACCCCAGGGGGGCTGGGGCCAACGTCCTGACTTTC. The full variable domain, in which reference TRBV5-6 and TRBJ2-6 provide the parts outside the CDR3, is DAGVTQSPTHLIKTRGQQVTLRCSPKSGHDTVSWYQQALGQGPQFIFQYYEEEERQRGNFPDRFSGHQFPNYSSELNVNALLLGDSALYLCASNPRGAGANVLTFGAGSRLTVL.

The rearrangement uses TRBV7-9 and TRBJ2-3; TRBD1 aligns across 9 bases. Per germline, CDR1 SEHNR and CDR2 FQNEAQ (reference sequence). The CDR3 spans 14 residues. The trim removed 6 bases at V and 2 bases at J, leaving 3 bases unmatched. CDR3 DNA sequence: TGTGCCAGCAGGTGGGACAGGGACACAGATACGCAGTATTTT. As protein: CASRWDRDTDTQYF. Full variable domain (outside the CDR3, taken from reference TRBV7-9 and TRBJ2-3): DTGVSQNPRHKITKRGQNVTFRCDPISEHNRLYWYRQTLGQGPEFLTYFQNEAQLEKSRLLSDRFSAERPKGSFSTLEIQRTEQGDSAMYLCASRWDRDTDTQYFGPGTRLTVL.

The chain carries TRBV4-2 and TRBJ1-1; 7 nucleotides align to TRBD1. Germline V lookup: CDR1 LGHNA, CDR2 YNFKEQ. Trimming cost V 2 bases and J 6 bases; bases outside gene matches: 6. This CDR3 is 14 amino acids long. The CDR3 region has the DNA TGTGCCAGCAGCCAATCGCAGGGGGTTGCTGAAGCTTTCTTT. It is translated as CASSQSQGVAEAFF.

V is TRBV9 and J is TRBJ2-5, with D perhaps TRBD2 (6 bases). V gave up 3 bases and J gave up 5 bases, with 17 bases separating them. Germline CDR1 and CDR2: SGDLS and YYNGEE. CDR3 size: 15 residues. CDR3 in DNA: TGTGCCAGCAGCGCGGACGGGAGTGCACCCGAGACCCAGTACTTC. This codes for CASSADGSAPETQYF.

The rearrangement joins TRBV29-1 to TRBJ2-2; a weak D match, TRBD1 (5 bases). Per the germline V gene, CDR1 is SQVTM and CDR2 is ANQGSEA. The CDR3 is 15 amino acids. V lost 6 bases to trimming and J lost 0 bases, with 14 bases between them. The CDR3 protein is CSVLQGSTNTGELFF. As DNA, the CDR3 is TGCAGCGTCCTCCAGGGAAGCACGAACACCGGGGAGCTGTTTTTT.

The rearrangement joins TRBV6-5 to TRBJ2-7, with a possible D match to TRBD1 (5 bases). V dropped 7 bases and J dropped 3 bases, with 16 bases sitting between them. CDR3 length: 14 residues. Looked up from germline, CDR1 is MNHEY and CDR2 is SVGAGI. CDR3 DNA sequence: TGTGCCAGCACCTCGACCAGGGAAAGCTACGAGCAGTACTTC. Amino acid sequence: CASTSTRESYEQYF.

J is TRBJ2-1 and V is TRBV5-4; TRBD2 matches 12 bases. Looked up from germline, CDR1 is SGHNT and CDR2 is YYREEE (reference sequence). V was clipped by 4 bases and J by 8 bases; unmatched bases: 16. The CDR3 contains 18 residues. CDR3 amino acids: CASSPEGLLAGGVDEQFF. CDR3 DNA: TGTGCCAGCAGCCCCGAAGGCCTTCTAGCGGGAGGGGTGGATGAGCAGTTCTTC. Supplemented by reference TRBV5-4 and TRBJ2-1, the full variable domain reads ETGVTQSPTHLIKTRGQQVTLRCSSQSGHNTVSWYQQALGQGPQFIFQYYREEENGRGNFPPRFSGLQFPNYSSELNVNALELDDSALYLCASSPEGLLAGGVDEQFFGPGTRLTVL.

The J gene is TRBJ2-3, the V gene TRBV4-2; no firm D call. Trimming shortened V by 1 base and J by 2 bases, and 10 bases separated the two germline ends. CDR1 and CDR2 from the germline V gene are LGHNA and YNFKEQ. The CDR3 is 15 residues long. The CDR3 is CASSQVDQDTDTQYF. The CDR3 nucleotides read TGTGCCAGCAGCCAAGTCGACCAGGACACAGATACGCAGTATTTT.

The CDR3 DNA follows: TGTGCCAGCAGCCTCGCCCCGGGACTAGAGAACACCGGGGAGCTGTTTTTT. Protein sequence: CASSLAPGLENTGELFF. This rearrangement joins TRBV4-2 to TRBJ2-2; 8 bases are shared with TRBD2. The J segment lost 1 base and the V segment lost 4 bases, leaving 8 bases of the junction unmatched. There are 17 residues in the CDR3. In germline, CDR1 is LGHNA, CDR2 YNFKEQ.

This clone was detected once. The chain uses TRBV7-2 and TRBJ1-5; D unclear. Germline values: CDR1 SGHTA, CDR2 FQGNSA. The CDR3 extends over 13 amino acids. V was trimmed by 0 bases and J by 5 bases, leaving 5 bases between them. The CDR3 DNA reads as TGTGCCAGCAGCTTAGCGCCGGATCAGCCCCAGCATTTT. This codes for CASSLAPDQPQHF.

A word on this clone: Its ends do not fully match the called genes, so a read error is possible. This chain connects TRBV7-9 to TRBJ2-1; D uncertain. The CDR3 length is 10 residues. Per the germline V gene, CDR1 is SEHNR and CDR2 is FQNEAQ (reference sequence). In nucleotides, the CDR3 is TGTTCCAGCAGCGACTATGAGCAGTTCTTC. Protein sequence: CSSSDYEQFF. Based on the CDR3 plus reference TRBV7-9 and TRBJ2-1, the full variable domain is DTGVSQNPRHKITKRGQNVTFRCDPISEHNRLYWYRQTLGQGPEFLTYFQNEAQLEKSRLLSDRFSAERPKGSFSTLEIQRTEQGDSAMYLCSSSDYEQFFGPGTRLTVL.

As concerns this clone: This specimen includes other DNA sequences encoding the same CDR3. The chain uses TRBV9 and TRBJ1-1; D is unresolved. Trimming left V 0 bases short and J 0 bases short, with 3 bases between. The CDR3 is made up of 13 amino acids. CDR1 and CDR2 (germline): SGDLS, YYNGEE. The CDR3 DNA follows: TGTGCCAGCAGCGTAGCGGTGAACACTGAAGCTTTCTTT. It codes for CASSVAVNTEAFF.

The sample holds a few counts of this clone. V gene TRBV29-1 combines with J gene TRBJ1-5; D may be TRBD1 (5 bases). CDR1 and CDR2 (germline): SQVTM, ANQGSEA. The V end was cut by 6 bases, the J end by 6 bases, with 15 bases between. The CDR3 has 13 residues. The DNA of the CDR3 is TGCAGCGTGGGGGGTGGGGTAAGTCAGCCCCAGCATTTT. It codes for CSVGGGVSQPQHF.

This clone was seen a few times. The CDR3: CASSQESVWTAISTEAFF. CDR3 bases: TGTGCCAGCAGCCAAGAATCCGTGTGGACTGCGATTTCCACTGAAGCTTTCTTT. The chain carries TRBV4-2 and TRBJ1-1; no definite D call. The V end was cut by 0 bases, the J end by 4 bases, with 21 bases between. The CDR3 totals 18 residues. Germline assignment: CDR1 LGHNA and CDR2 YNFKEQ.

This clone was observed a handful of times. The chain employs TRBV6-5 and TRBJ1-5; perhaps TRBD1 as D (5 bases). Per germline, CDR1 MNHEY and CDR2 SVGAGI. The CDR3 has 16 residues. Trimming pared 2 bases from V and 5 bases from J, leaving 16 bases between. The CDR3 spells CASSYELAQGHQPQHF. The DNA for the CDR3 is TGTGCCAGCAGTTACGAATTGGCCCAGGGTCATCAGCCCCAGCATTTT.

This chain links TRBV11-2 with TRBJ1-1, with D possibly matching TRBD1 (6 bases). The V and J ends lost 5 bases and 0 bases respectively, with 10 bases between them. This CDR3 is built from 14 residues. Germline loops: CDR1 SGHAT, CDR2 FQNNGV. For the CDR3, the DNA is TGTGCCAGCAGCCTGGACAGCCTGAACACTGAAGCTTTCTTT. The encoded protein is CASSLDSLNTEAFF.

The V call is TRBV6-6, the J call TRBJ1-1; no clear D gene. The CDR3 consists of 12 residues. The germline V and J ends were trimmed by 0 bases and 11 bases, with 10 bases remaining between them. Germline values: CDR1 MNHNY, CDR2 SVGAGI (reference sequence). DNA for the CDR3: TGTGCCAGCAGTTACTCCGCGTTACTGGCTTTCTTT. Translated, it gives CASSYSALLAFF.

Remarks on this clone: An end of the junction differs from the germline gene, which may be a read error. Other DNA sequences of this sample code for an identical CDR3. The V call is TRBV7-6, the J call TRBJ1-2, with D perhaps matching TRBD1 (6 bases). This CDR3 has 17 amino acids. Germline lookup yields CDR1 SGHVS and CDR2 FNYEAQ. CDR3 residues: CASSLRTARGEGYGYTF. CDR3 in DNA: TGTGCTAGCAGCCTCAGGACAGCCCGGGGAGAGGGCTATGGCTACACCTTC.